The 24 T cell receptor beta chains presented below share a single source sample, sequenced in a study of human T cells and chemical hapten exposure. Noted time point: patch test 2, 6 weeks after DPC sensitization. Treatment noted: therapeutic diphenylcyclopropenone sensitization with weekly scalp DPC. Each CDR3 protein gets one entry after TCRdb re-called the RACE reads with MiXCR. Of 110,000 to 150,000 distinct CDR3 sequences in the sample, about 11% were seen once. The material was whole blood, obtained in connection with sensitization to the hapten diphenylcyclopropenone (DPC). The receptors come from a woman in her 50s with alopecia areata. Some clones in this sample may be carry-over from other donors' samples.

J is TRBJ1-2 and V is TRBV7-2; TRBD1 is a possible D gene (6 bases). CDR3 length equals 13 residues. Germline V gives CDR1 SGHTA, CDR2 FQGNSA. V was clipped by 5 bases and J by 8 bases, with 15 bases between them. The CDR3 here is CASSQGPLGGYTF. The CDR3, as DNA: TGTGCCAGCAGCCAGGGGCCCCTGGGGGGCTACACCTTC.

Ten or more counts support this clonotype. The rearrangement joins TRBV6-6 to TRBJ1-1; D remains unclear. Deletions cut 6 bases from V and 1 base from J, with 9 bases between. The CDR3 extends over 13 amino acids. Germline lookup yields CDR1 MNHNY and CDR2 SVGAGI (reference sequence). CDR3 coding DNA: TGTGCCAGCAGCCCTGTACCGAACACTGAAGCTTTCTTT. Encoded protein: CASSPVPNTEAFF.

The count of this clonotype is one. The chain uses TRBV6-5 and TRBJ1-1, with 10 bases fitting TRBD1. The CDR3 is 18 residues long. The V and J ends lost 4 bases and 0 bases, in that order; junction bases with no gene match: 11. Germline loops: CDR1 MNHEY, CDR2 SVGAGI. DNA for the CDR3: TGTGCCAGCAGTTCTTACCGGGGACAGGGGCCATTGAACACTGAAGCTTTCTTT. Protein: CASSSYRGQGPLNTEAFF.

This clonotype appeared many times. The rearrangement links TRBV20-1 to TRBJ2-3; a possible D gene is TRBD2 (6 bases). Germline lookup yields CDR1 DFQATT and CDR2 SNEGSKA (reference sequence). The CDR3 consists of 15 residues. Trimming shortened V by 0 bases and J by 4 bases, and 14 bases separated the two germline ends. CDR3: CSARDSSGGADTQYF. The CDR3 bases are TGCAGTGCTAGAGATTCTAGTGGCGGGGCAGATACGCAGTATTTT.

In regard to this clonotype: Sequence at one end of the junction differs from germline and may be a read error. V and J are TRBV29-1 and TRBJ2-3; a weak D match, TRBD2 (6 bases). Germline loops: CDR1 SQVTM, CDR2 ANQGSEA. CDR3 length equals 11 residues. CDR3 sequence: CGGVQADTRYF. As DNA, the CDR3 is TGCGGCGGGGTGCAGGCAGATACGCGGTATTTT.

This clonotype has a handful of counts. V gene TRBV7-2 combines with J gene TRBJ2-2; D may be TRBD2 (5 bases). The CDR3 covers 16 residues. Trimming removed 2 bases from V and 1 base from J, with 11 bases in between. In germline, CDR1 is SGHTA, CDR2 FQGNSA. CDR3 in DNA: TGTGCCAGCAGCTTATACCGAGCGGAGAACACCGGGGAGCTGTTTTTT. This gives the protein CASSLYRAENTGELFF.

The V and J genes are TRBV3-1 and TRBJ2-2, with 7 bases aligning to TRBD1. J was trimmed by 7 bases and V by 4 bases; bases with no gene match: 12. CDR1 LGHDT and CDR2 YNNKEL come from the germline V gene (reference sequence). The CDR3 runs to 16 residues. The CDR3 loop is CASSPPGQGVDGELFF. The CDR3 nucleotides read TGTGCCAGCAGCCCCCCCGGTCAGGGGGTGGACGGGGAGCTGTTTTTT.

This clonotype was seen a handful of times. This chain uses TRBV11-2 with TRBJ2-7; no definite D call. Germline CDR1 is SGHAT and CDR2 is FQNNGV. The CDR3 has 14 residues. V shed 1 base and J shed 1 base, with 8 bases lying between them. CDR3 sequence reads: CASSLADGSYEQYF. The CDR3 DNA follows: TGTGCCAGCAGCTTAGCGGACGGGTCCTACGAGCAGTACTTC.

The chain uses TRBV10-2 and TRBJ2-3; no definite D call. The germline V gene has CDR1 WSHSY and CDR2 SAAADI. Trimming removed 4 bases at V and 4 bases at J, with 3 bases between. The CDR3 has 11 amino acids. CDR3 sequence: CASSAPDTQYF. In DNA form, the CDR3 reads TGCGCCAGCAGTGCCCCAGATACGCAGTATTTT.

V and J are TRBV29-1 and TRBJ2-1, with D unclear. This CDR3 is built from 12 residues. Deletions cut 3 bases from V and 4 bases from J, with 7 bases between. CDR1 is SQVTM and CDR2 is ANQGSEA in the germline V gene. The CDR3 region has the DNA TGCAGCGTTGAGGCTGCTTACAATGAGCAGTTCTTC. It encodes CSVEAAYNEQFF.

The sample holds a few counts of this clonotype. The CDR3 is CASSLFSGGQYF. The CDR3 nucleotides read TGTGCCAGCAGTTTATTCAGCGGGGGGCAGTATTTT. This sequence joins TRBV28 and TRBJ2-3; 8 bases match TRBD2. The V segment lost 1 base and the J segment 11 bases; nucleotides outside the gene matches: 2. Germline V gives CDR1 MDHEN, CDR2 SYDVKM. The CDR3 contains 12 residues.

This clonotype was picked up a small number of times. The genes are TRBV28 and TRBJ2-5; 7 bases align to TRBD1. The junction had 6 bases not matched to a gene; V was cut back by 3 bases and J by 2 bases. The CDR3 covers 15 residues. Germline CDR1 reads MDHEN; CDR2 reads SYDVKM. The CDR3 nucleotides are TGTGCCAGCAGTTTGAGGGGGCGGAAGCAAGAGACCCAGTACTTC. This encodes CASSLRGRKQETQYF.

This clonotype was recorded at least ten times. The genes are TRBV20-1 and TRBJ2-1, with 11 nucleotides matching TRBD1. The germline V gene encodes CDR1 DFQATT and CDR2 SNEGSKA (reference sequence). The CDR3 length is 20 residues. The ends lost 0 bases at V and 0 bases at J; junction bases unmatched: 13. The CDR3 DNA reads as TGCAGTGCTAGAGATCGGGGAGGACAGGGGGCCCCCCTCTCCTACAATGAGCAGTTCTTC. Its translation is CSARDRGGQGAPLSYNEQFF.

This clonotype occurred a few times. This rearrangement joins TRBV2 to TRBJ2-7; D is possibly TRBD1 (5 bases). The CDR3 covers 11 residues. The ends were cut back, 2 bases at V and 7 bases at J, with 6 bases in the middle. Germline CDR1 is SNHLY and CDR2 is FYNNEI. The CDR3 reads CASSERQEQYF. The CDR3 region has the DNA TGTGCCAGCAGTGAACGACAGGAGCAGTACTTC. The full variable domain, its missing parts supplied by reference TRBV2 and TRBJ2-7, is EPEVTQTPSHQVTQMGQEVILRCVPISNHLYFYWYRQILGQKVEFLVSFYNNEISEKSEIFDDQFSVERPDGSNFTLKIRSTKLEDSAMYFCASSERQEQYFGPGTRLTVT.

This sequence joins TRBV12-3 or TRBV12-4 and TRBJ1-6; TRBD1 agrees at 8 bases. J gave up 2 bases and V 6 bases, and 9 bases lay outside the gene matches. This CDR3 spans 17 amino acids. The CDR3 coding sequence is TGTGCCAGCAGGCCTTCAGGGGGCGCACCCTATAATTCACCCCTCCACTTT. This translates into CASRPSGGAPYNSPLHF.

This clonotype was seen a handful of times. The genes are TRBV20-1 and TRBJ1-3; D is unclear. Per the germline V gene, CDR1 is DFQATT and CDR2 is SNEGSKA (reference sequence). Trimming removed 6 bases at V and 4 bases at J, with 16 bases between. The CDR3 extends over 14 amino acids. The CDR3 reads CSAPNKHPGNTIYF. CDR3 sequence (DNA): TGCAGTGCCCCGAACAAACACCCGGGAAACACCATATATTTT.

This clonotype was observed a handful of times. CDR3 DNA sequence: TGTGCCAGCAACCCACAGGGGGCGATTTACAATGAGCAGTTCTTC. This gives the protein CASNPQGAIYNEQFF. The chain is built from TRBV9 and TRBJ2-1, with 9 bases fitting TRBD1. The CDR3 has 15 residues. The junction had 8 bases not matched to a gene; V was cut back by 6 bases and J by 4 bases. Germline values: CDR1 SGDLS, CDR2 YYNGEE.

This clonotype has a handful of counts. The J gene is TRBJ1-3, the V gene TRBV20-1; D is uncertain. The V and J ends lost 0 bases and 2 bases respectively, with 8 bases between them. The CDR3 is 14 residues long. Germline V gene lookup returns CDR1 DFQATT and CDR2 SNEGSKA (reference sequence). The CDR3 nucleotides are TGCAGTGCTAGAGATTCGGGTCCTGGAAACACCATATATTTT. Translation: CSARDSGPGNTIYF.

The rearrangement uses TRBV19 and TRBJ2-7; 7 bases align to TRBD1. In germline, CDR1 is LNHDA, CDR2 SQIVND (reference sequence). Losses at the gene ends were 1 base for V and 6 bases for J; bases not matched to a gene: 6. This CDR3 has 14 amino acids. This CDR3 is CASSIAVQGSEQYF. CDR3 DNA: TGTGCCAGTAGTATAGCCGTACAGGGGAGCGAGCAGTACTTC.

The CDR3 coding sequence is TGTGCCAGCAGTGAGCTAGCGGGAGGGCCGATCAATGAGCAGTTCTTC. Residues: CASSELAGGPINEQFF. V gene TRBV6-1 combines with J gene TRBJ2-1, with 12 bases aligning to TRBD2. Trimming cost V 3 bases and J 6 bases; bases outside gene matches: 6. The CDR3 has 16 residues. Germline V CDR1 and CDR2: MNHNS, SASEGT.

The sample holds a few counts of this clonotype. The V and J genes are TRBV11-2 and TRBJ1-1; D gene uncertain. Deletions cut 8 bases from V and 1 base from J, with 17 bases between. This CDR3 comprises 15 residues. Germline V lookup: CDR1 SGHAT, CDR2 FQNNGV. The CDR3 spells CASGEAGAGNTEAFF. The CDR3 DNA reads TGTGCCAGCGGTGAGGCGGGCGCCGGGAACACTGAAGCTTTCTTT.

This chain's CDR3 is CASSRYPGVSGNTIYF. The CDR3 DNA follows: TGTGCCAGCAGCCGATATCCGGGCGTCTCTGGAAACACCATATATTTT. This rearrangement joins TRBV7-2 to TRBJ1-3; D remains unclear. V dropped 5 bases and J dropped 0 bases, with 14 bases sitting between them. The CDR3 is made up of 16 amino acids. The germline V gene has CDR1 SGHTA and CDR2 FQGNSA.

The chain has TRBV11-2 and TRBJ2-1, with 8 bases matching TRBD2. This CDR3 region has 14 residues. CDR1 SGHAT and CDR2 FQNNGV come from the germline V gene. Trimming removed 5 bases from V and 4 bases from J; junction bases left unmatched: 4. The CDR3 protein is CASSHGTSYNEQFF. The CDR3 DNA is TGTGCCAGCAGCCATGGGACTAGTTACAATGAGCAGTTCTTC.

This CDR3 reads CASSQEPSTGGEQYF. The CDR3 DNA sequence: TGTGCCAGCAGCCAAGAACCATCTACAGGGGGAGAGCAGTACTTC. The gene calls are TRBV3-1 and TRBJ2-7; 8 bases align to TRBD1. Germline trimming cut 0 bases from V and 7 bases from J; bases unmatched to any gene: 8. This CDR3 has 15 amino acids. The V gene's germline CDR1 is LGHDT and CDR2 YNNKEL (reference sequence).